This TCR beta chain is from a study of T cells after yellow fever vaccination. Findings of the study overall: A weaker secondary response peaked on day 5, the primary on day 15.

TCRdb reprocessed the 5' RACE reads via MiXCR and lists one record per CDR3 protein. The sample carries around 180,000 distinct CDR3 sequences, 6.2% recorded once. V lost 1 base, J lost 1 base, and 5 bases lay in between. This CDR3 region has 14 residues. CDR1 LGHNA and CDR2 YNFKEQ come from the germline V gene. This clonotype was observed at least ten times. Its antigen is undetermined. The source was CD4+ T cells sorted from PBMCs, collected on the day of the first yellow fever vaccination. This sequence originates from a man aged 18 to 35 who received the YFV17D yellow fever vaccine. V is TRBV4-2 and J is TRBJ1-5; D gene uncertain. The chain's CDR3 is CASSQVLSNQPQHF. The CDR3 bases are TGTGCCAGCAGCCAAGTTTTGAGCAATCAGCCCCAGCATTTT.